This TCR beta chain was sequenced in a study of shared clonotypes between healthy human individuals. Notes on the study in general: Some naive CD4 clonotypes, approximately 4.5%, turned up in common across several donors. Naive subsets generally had larger estimated richness than memory subsets.

As regards this clone: No antigen is known for it.

This CDR3 spans 13 amino acids. Trimming took 0 bases from V and 7 from J, leaving 11 bases between them. Germline-derived CDR1 and CDR2 are SGDLS and YYNGEE. Here immunoSEQ multiplex PCR was the method, and the copy in TCRdb shows in-frame clones only, minus some. The repertoire includes about 600,000 clones, roughly 97% of them detected once, and 0.055% to 0.07% sits in the top ten. Source material: naive CD4+ T cells sorted from blood. The subset is: CD45RA+ positively selected. This clonotype originated in a woman aged 30 to 39 in good health. This chain joins TRBV9 and TRBJ2-7; D may be TRBD2 (5 bases). The CDR3, as DNA: TGTGCCAGCAGCGTAGTTCTCCGAGGGGAGCAGTACTTC. It translates to CASSVVLRGEQYF. Variable domain in full (rest from reference TRBV9 and TRBJ2-7): DSGVTQTPKHLITATGQRVTLRCSPRSGDLSVYWYQQSLDQGLQFLIQYYNGEERAKGNILERFSAQQFPDLHSELNLSSLELGDSALYFCASSVVLRGEQYFGPGTRLTVT.